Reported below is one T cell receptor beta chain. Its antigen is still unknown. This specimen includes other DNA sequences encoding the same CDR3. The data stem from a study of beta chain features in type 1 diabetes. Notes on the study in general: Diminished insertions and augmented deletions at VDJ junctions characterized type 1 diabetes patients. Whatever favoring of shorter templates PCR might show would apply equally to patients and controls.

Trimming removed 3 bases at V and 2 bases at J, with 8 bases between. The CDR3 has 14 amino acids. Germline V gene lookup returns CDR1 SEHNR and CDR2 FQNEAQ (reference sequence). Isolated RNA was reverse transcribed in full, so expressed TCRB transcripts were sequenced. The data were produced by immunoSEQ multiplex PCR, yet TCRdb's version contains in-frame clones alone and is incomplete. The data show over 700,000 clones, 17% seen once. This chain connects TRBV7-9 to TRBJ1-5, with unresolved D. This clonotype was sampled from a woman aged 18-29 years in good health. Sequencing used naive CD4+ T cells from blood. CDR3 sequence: CASSFSGGNQPQHF. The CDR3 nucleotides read TGTGCCAGCAGCTTCAGTGGGGGCAATCAGCCCCAGCATTTT. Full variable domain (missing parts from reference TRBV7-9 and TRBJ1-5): DTGVSQNPRHKITKRGQNVTFRCDPISEHNRLYWYRQTLGQGPEFLTYFQNEAQLEKSRLLSDRFSAERPKGSFSTLEIQRTEQGDSAMYLCASSFSGGNQPQHFGDGTRLSIL.